The clone carrying this TCR beta chain has a handful of counts. Its specificity is not known. These data come from a study of T cell repertoires in cytomegalovirus infection. General study results and limits: Cumulative frequency of public TCR beta families picked out carriers of CMV plus the relevant HLA.

One entry per CDR3 protein, called by TCRdb with MiXCR from the reads. The table has approximately 300,000 distinct CDR3 sequences, more than 20% seen once. This CDR3 has 14 residues. The germline CDR1 and CDR2 sequences are MNHNS and SASEGT. Trimming left V 3 bases short and J 1 base short, with 10 bases between. The sequencing here drew on cultured PBMCs, taken from culture after CMV antigen stimulation. V usage is TRBV6-1 and J usage is TRBJ2-7; D may be TRBD1 (5 bases). The sequence derives from a human donor in good health (CMV status not recorded). Some clones in this sample may be carry-over from other donors' samples. For the CDR3, the DNA is TGTGCCAGCAGTGAGATACAGGAATCCTACGAGCAGTACGTC. This translates into CASSEIQESYEQYV.